A single sample gave rise to the 22 T cell receptor beta chains below, sequenced in a study of blood T cell repertoires in COVID-19. The data were produced by immunoSEQ multiplex PCR, yet TCRdb's version contains in-frame clones alone and is incomplete. There are hundreds of thousands of clones in the sample; roughly 86% occur only once, and over 1.5% lies in the top ten. Sequenced material: peripheral blood. These receptors came from a young woman with COVID-19, enrolled during active disease.

This rearrangement joins TRBV7-9 to TRBJ2-7; 7 bases align to TRBD1. The germline V gene has CDR1 SEHNR and CDR2 FQNEAQ (reference sequence). The V segment lost 4 bases and the J segment 4 bases; nucleotides outside the gene matches: 7. This CDR3 is built from 14 residues. CDR3 in amino acids: CASSSSGGAYEQYF. CDR3 DNA: TGTGCCAGCAGCTCATCAGGGGGAGCTTACGAGCAGTACTTC.

V is TRBV5-1 and J is TRBJ1-5, with D possibly being TRBD1 (6 bases). The CDR3 extends over 15 amino acids. Per germline, CDR1 SGHRS and CDR2 YFSETQ. Trimming removed 2 bases from V and 3 bases from J, with 12 bases in between. CDR3 loop: CASSLLGANNQPQHF. In nucleotides, the CDR3 is TGCGCCAGCAGCTTATTGGGGGCGAACAATCAGCCCCAGCATTTT.

V and J are TRBV5-3 and TRBJ1-1, with D possibly TRBD1 on 5 matching bases. TRBV5-3 is known as an ORF, though its function is uncertain. The ends were cut back, 3 bases at V and 1 base at J, with 7 bases in the middle. The CDR3 length is 13 residues. The CDR3 spells CARSSTGNTEAFF. The DNA of the CDR3 is TGTGCCAGAAGCTCCACAGGGAACACTGAAGCTTTCTTT.

The chain links TRBV12-5 to TRBJ2-5; 7 bases align to TRBD1. This CDR3 region has 17 residues. Germline-derived CDR1 and CDR2 are LGHNT and FRNRAP. The V gene end was trimmed by 2 bases and the J gene end by 7 bases; junction bases not matched to a gene: 16. CDR3 DNA sequence: TGTGCTAGTGGTTTGCGCTCCGGACAGGCCCCATTGGGGACCCAGTACTTC. It encodes CASGLRSGQAPLGTQYF.

V usage is TRBV10-1 and J usage is TRBJ2-2; 13 bases align to TRBD2. This CDR3 spans 17 amino acids. The V and J ends lost 4 bases and 3 bases, in that order; junction bases with no gene match: 5. Germline V gene sequence: CDR1 WNHNN, CDR2 SYGVQD (reference sequence). The CDR3 bases are TGCGCCAGCAGTGCAGGGACTAGCGGGGCCCACACCGGGGAGCTGTTTTTT. Translated, it gives CASSAGTSGAHTGELFF.

The V and J genes are TRBV11-3 and TRBJ2-3; unclear D gene. Trimming took 5 bases from V and 1 from J, leaving 7 bases between them. The CDR3 runs 13 residues. Germline V gives CDR1 SGHNT, CDR2 YENEEA. The CDR3 protein is CASSLAGTDTQYF. The CDR3 nucleotides are TGTGCCAGCAGCCTTGCGGGCACAGATACGCAGTATTTT.

The CDR3 sequence is CSVVVREGNEQFF. The CDR3 DNA reads as TGCAGCGTTGTGGTCAGGGAAGGGAATGAGCAGTTCTTC. The chain joins TRBV29-1 to TRBJ2-1; a weak D match, TRBD1 (5 bases). Trimming took off 4 bases at V and 7 bases at J, with 14 bases between the two ends. From germline, CDR1 is SQVTM and CDR2 ANQGSEA. This CDR3 has 13 residues.

The CDR3 region is CASSPLGTFSSSGNTIYF. CDR3 coding DNA: TGTGCCAGCTCGCCCTTAGGGACTTTTTCCAGCTCTGGAAACACCATATATTTT. The chain links TRBV18 to TRBJ1-3; D perhaps matches TRBD1 (5 bases). The germline V gene has CDR1 KGHSH and CDR2 LQKENI. V was shortened by 6 bases and J by 0 bases, with 21 bases between the two germline ends. The CDR3 loop spans 18 amino acids. Filled out from reference TRBV18 and TRBJ1-3, the complete variable domain reads NAGVMQNPRHLVRRRGQEARLRCSPMKGHSHVYWYRQLPEEGLKFMVYLQKENIIDESGMPKERFSAEFPKEGPSILRIQQVVRGDSAAYFCASSPLGTFSSSGNTIYFGEGSWLTVV.

The chain joins TRBV19 to TRBJ1-2; D perhaps matches TRBD1 (5 bases). Trimming cost V 7 bases and J 4 bases, with 13 bases left between them. The CDR3 covers 13 residues. The V gene's germline CDR1 is LNHDA and CDR2 SQIVND (reference sequence). This CDR3 is CASNPQGPYGYTF. In DNA, the CDR3 is TGTGCCAGTAACCCGCAGGGCCCCTATGGCTACACCTTC.

CDR3 sequence reads: CASSLTDYNQPQHF. As DNA, the CDR3 is TGTGCCAGCAGCTTAACAGACTACAATCAGCCCCAGCATTTT. J is TRBJ1-5 and V is TRBV7-8; no clear D gene. The length of the CDR3 is 14 residues. Germline CDR1 SGHVS, CDR2 FQNEAQ. V dropped 2 bases and J dropped 3 bases, with 8 bases sitting between them.

This clone was observed once. The V call is TRBV9, the J call TRBJ2-2; 7 nucleotides line up with TRBD2. Germline assignment: CDR1 SGDLS and CDR2 YYNGEE. The CDR3 totals 14 residues. The J segment lost 6 bases and the V segment lost 2 bases, leaving 4 bases of the junction unmatched. CDR3 protein: CASSVGTIPGELFF. For the CDR3, the DNA is TGTGCCAGCAGCGTTGGGACTATTCCCGGGGAGCTGTTTTTT.

The rearrangement joins TRBV24-1 to TRBJ1-2; 10 bases are a match to TRBD1. The CDR3 loop spans 14 amino acids. With V trimmed by 7 bases and J by 1 base, 2 bases remained unmatched. CDR1 is KGHDR and CDR2 is SFDVKD in the germline V gene. CDR3 amino acids: CATRGTGDNYGYTF. For the CDR3, the DNA is TGTGCCACCAGGGGGACAGGGGATAACTATGGCTACACCTTC.

V is TRBV7-9 and J is TRBJ1-2, with D perhaps TRBD1 (6 bases). Between the trimmed V and J ends, which lost 6 bases and 7 bases, there was a span of 18 bases. The CDR3 runs to 14 residues. Germline loops: CDR1 SEHNR, CDR2 FQNEAQ (reference sequence). The CDR3: CASSAAGARGGYTF. The CDR3 DNA sequence: TGTGCCAGCAGTGCCGCGGGGGCGCGAGGTGGCTACACCTTC.

As concerns this clone: One end of the junction varies from germline; a read error may be responsible. The V gene is TRBV19, the J gene TRBJ1-4; tentatively, D is TRBD1 (5 bases). Germline V CDR1 and CDR2: LNHDA, SQIVND (reference sequence). CDR3 length: 11 residues. CDR3 loop: CAGGLMRKLFF. CDR3 nucleotide sequence: TGCGCCGGGGGACTAATGAGAAAACTGTTTTTT.

This sequence joins TRBV2 and TRBJ1-6; D possibly corresponds to TRBD1 (5 bases). Deletions cut 3 bases from V and 14 bases from J, with 17 bases between. This CDR3 is 14 amino acids long. Germline V CDR1 and CDR2: SNHLY, FYNNEI. CDR3 DNA: TGTGCCAGCAGTGACGGCCGGGGGTTTAGGGCCCTCCACTTT. Translated, it gives CASSDGRGFRALHF. Supplemented by reference TRBV2 and TRBJ1-6, the full variable domain reads EPEVTQTPSHQVTQMGQEVILRCVPISNHLYFYWYRQILGQKVEFLVSFYNNEISEKSEIFDDQFSVERPDGSNFTLKIRSTKLEDSAMYFCASSDGRGFRALHFGNGTRLTVT.

V gene TRBV2 combines with J gene TRBJ2-5, with TRBD2 matching over 9 bases. V lost 6 bases and J lost 3; bases outside the gene matches: 11. The CDR3 sequence is 16 residues long. CDR1 and CDR2 (germline): SNHLY, FYNNEI. The CDR3 coding sequence is TGTGCCAGCAGATCCAGAGCGGGGGGACGGGAAGAGACCCAGTACTTC. It codes for CASRSRAGGREETQYF.

The V gene is TRBV14, the J gene TRBJ1-3; D is unresolved. The CDR3 has 11 residues. Germline CDR1 reads SGHDN; CDR2 reads FVKESK. With 7 bases removed from V and 7 bases from J, the gap between germline ends came to 8 bases. The CDR3 protein is CASTEANTIYF. The CDR3 region has the DNA TGTGCCAGCACCGAAGCGAACACCATATATTTT.

CDR3 sequence reads: CASSYGRGEAFF. Here the CDR3 DNA reads TGTGCCAGCAGTTACGGGCGGGGTGAAGCTTTCTTT. The genes are TRBV6-2 or TRBV6-3 and TRBJ1-1, with D unresolved. Per germline, CDR1 MNHEY and CDR2 SVGEGT. Trimming took 2 bases from V and 7 from J, leaving 8 bases between them. CDR3 length equals 12 residues.

The chain has TRBV4-1 and TRBJ2-7; no firm D call. The CDR3 is 11 residues long. Germline values: CDR1 MGHRA, CDR2 YSYEKL. V was trimmed by 5 bases and J by 4 bases, leaving 6 bases between them. The chain's CDR3 is CASSSKYEQYV. CDR3 nucleotides: TGCGCCAGCAGCTCCAAATACGAGCAGTACGTC.

The rearrangement links TRBV6-1 to TRBJ1-2; tentatively, D is TRBD1 (6 bases). The CDR3 sequence is 14 residues long. From germline, CDR1 is MNHNS and CDR2 SASEGT. V was shortened by 3 bases and J by 4 bases, with 12 bases between the two germline ends. Here the CDR3 reads CASSDRGRGYGYTF. In nucleotides, the CDR3 is TGTGCCAGCAGTGATCGGGGCAGGGGCTATGGCTACACCTTC.

V gene TRBV25-1 combines with J gene TRBJ1-1; 8 bases agree with TRBD1. The CDR3 sequence is 11 residues long. V lost 8 bases, J lost 5 bases, and 1 base stayed unmatched. Germline CDR1 reads MGHDK; CDR2 reads SYGVNS. The CDR3 loop is CASGQGTEAFF. DNA for the CDR3: TGTGCCAGCGGACAGGGTACTGAAGCTTTCTTT.

The V gene is TRBV5-1, the J gene TRBJ2-5; tentative D call: TRBD2 (5 bases). The V end was cut by 2 bases, the J end by 5 bases, with 13 bases between. CDR3 length: 14 residues. Looked up from germline, CDR1 is SGHRS and CDR2 is YFSETQ. In DNA form, the CDR3 reads TGCGCCAGCAGCTTACAGCCCCCGGGGGAGACCCAGTACTTC. It codes for CASSLQPPGETQYF.